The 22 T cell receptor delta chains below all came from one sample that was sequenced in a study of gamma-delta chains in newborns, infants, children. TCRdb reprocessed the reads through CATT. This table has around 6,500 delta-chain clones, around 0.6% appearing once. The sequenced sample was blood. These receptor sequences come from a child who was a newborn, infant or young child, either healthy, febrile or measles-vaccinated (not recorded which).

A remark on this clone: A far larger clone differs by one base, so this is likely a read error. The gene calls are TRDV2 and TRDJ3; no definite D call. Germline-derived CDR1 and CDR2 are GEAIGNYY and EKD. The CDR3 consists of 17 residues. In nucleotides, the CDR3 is TGTGCCTGTAACACCGTAAGGGGCTCCTGGGACACCCGACAGATGTTTTTC. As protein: CACNTVRGSWDTRQMFF.

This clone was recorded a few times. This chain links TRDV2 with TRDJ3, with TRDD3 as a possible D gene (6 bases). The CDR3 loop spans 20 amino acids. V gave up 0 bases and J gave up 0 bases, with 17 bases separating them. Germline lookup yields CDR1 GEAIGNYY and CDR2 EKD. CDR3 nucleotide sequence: TGTGCCTGTGACACCGCTCGTACTGGGCCAAGCTCCTGGGACACCCGACAGATGTTTTTC. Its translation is CACDTARTGPSSWDTRQMFF.

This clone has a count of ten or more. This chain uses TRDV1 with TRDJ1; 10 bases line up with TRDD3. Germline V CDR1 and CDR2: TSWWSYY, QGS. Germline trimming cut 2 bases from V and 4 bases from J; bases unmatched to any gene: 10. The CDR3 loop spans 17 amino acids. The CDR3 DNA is TGTGCTCTTGGGGAAATTTGCGGGGGATACGCGGTCGATAAACTCATCTTT. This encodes CALGEICGGYAVDKLIF.

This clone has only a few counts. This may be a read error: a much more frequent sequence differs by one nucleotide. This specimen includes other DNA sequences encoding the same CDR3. CDR3 amino acids: CACDPVLGGTGVLTAQLFF. The DNA of the CDR3 is TGTGCCTGTGACCCTGTACTGGGGGGTACCGGGGTTTTGACGGCACAACTCTTCTTT. The V and J genes are TRDV2 and TRDJ2; 8 nucleotides align to TRDD3. CDR1 and CDR2 (germline): GEAIGNYY, EKD. The CDR3 has 19 amino acids.

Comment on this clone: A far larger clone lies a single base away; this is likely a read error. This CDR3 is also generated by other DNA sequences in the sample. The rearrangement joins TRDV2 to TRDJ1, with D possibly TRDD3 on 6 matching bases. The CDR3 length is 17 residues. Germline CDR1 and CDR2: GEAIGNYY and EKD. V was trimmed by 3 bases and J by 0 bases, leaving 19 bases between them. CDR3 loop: CACDGLPGDLYTDKLIF. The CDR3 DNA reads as TGTGCCTGTGACGGCCTCCCGGGGGACTTGTACACCGATAAACTCATCTTT.

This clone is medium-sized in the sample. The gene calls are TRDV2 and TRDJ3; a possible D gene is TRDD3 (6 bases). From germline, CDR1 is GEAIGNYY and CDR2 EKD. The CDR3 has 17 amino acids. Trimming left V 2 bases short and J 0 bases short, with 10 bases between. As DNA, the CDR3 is TGTGCCTGTGACAAAGTACTGGGCTCCTGGGACACCCGACAGATGTTTTTC. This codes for CACDKVLGSWDTRQMFF.

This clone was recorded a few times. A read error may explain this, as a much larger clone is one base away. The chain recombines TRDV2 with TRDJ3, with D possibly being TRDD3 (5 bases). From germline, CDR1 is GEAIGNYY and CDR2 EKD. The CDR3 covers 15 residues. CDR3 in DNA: TGTGCCTGTGACACCGTCGGCTGGGACAGCCGACAGATGTTTTTC. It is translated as CACDTVGWDSRQMFF.

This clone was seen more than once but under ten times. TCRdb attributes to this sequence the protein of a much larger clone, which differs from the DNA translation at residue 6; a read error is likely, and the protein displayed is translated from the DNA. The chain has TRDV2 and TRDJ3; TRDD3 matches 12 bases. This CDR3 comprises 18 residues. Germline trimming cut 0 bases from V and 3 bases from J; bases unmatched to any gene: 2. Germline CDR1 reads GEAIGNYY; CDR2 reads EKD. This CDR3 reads CACDTSWGIRWDTRQMFF. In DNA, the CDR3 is TGTGCCTGTGACACCTCCTGGGGGATACGCTGGGACACCCGACAGATGTTTTTC.

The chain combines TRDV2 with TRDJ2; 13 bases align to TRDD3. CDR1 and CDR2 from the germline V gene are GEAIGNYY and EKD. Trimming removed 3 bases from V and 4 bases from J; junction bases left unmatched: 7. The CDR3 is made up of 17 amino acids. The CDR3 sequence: CACDQYWGIRATAQLFF. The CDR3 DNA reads TGTGCCTGTGACCAGTACTGGGGGATACGGGCGACAGCACAACTCTTCTTT.

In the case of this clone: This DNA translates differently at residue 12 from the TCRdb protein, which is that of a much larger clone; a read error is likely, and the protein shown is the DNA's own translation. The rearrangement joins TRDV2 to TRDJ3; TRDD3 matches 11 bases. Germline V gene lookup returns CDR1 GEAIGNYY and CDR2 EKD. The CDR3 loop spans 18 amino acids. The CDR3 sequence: CACDKLGDSSWGTRQMFF. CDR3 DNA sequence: TGTGCCTGTGACAAACTGGGGGATAGCTCCTGGGGCACCCGACAGATGTTTTTC.

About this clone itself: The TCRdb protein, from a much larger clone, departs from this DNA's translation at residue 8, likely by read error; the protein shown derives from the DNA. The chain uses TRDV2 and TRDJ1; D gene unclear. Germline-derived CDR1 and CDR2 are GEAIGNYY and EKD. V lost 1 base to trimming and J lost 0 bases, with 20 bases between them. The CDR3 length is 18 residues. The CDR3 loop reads CACDTLRSANFYTDKLIF. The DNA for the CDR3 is TGTGCCTGTGACACTCTCAGATCCGCGAACTTTTACACCGATAAACTCATCTTT.

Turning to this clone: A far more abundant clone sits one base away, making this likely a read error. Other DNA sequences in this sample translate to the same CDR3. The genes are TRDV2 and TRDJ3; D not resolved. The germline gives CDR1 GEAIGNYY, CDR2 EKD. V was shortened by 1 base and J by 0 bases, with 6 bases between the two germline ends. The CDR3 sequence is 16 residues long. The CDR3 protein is CACDTVGSWDTRQMFF. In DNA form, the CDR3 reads TGTGCCTGTGACACGGTCGGCTCCTGGGACACCCGACAGATGTTTTTC.

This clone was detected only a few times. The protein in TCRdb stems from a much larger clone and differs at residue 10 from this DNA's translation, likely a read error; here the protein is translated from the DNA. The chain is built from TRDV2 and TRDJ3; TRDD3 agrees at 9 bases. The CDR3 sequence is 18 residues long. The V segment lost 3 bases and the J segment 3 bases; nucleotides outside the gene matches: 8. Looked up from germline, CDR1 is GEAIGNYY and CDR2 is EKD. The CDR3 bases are TGTGCCTGTGACTTACTGGGGGACCGCTTCTGGGACACCCGACAGATGTTTTTC. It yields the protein CACDLLGDRFWDTRQMFF.

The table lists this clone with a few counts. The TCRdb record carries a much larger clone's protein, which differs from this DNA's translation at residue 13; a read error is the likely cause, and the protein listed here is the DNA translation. CDR3 in amino acids: CACDTGGLGASSGDTRQMFF. In DNA, the CDR3 is TGTGCCTGTGACACCGGGGGACTGGGGGCCAGCTCCGGGGACACCCGACAGATGTTTTTC. The V call is TRDV2, the J call TRDJ3; the match to TRDD3 covers 8 bases. The CDR3 contains 20 residues. Germline V gene lookup returns CDR1 GEAIGNYY and CDR2 EKD.

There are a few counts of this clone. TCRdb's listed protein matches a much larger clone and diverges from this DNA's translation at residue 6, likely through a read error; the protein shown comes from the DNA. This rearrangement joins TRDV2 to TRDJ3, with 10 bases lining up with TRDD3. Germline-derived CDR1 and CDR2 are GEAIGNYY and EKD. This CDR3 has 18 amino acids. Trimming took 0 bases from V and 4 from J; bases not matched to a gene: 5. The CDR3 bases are TGTGCCTGTGACACCATCTCTGGGGGATATTGGGACACCCGACAGATGTTTTTC. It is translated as CACDTISGGYWDTRQMFF.

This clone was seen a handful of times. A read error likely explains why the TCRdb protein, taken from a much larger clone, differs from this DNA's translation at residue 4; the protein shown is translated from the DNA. In DNA form, the CDR3 reads TGTGCCTGTGGCACCGGGGGATACGGCTCCTGGGACACCCGACAGATGTTTTTC. Translation gives CACGTGGYGSWDTRQMFF. The chain employs TRDV2 and TRDJ3; 10 nucleotides agree with TRDD3. From germline, CDR1 is GEAIGNYY and CDR2 EKD. The length of the CDR3 is 18 residues.

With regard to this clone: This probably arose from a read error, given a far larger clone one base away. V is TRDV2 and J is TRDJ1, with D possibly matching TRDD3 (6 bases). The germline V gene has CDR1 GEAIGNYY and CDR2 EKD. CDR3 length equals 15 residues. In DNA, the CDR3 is TGTGCCTGTGACGTCGTGGGGGCCCCCACCAATAAACTCATCTTT. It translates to CACDVVGAPTNKLIF.

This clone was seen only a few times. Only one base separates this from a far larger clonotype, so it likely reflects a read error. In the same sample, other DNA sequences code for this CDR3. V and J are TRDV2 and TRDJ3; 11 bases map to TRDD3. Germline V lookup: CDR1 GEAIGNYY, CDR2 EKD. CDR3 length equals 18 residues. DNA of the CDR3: TGTGCCTGTGACACCGCTGGGGGATACTCCTGGGACACCCGGCAGATGTTTTTC. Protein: CACDTAGGYSWDTRQMFF.

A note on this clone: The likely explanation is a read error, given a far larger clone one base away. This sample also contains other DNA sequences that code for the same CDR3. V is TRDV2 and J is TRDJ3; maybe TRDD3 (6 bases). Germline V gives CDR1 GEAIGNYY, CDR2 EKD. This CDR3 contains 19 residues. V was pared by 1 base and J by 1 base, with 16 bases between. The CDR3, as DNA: TGTGCCTGTGACACGGGATATGTCCCCCGATCCTGGGACACCCGACAGATGTTTTTC. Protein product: CACDTGYVPRSWDTRQMFF.

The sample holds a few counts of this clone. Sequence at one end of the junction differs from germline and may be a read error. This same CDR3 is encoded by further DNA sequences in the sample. CDR3 loop: CACDLTGGYVGSWDTRQMFF. CDR3 sequence (DNA): TGTGCCTGTGACCTTACTGGGGGATACGTGGGATCCTGGGACACCCGCCAGATGTTTTTC. The chain couples TRDV2 to TRDJ3; 13 positions match TRDD3. Germline CDR1 is GEAIGNYY and CDR2 is EKD. CDR3 length: 20 residues.

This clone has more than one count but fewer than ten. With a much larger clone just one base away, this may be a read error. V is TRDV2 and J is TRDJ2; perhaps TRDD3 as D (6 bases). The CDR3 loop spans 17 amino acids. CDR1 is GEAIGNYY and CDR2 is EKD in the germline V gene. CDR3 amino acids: CACDSLGVPALTAQIFF. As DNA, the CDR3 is TGTGCCTGTGACTCCTTGGGGGTTCCAGCTTTGACAGCACAAATCTTCTTT.

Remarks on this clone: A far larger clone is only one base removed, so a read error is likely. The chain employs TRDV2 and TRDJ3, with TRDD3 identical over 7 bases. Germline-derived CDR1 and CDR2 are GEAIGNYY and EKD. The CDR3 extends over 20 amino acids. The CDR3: CACDTGWGAASSWDTRQVFF. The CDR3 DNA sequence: TGTGCCTGTGACACCGGCTGGGGGGCCGCTAGCTCCTGGGACACCCGACAGGTGTTTTTC.